This T cell receptor (beta chain) derives from a study of CD8+ T cells in alopecia areata. Regarding the study as a whole: In lesional scalp, particularly from alopecia totalis/universalis, clonality was higher than in normal scalp.

Indicated treatment: oral pan-JAK inhibitor, 5-10 mg twice daily. This clone has just a few counts. Its specificity is not known. The authors extracted RNA and reverse transcribed it into cDNA as the sequencing template. Method: immunoSEQ multiplex PCR; TCRdb's copy keeps in-frame clones and lacks some. The repertoire holds about 140,000 clones, with roughly four fifths as singletons. The clonotype originates from a human donor with alopecia areata. Sequenced material: CD8+ T cells sorted from blood, taken at week 4, from a patient treated with tofacitinib.

The DNA for the CDR3 is TGTGCCAGCAGTCCAGACTACAATGAGCAGTTCTTC. This sequence encodes CASSPDYNEQFF. The chain carries TRBV6-5 and TRBJ2-1, with D unresolved. Germline V lookup: CDR1 MNHEY, CDR2 SVGAGI. Trimming took off 5 bases at V and 3 bases at J, with 5 bases between the two ends. This CDR3 contains 12 residues.